Presented here are 32 T cell receptor beta chains from one specimen sequenced in a study of cytomegalovirus exposure and HLA in healthy donors. 13 Jbeta primers and 60 Vbeta primers were used for the PCR. The data were produced by immunoSEQ multiplex PCR, yet TCRdb's version contains in-frame clones alone and is incomplete. This table holds over 75,000 clones, 82% found once. Material: PBMCs. Receptor source: a man in his thirties or forties in good health and CMV-seropositive.

This clone has just a few counts. This chain joins TRBV28 and TRBJ2-4; no firm D call. Germline CDR1 is MDHEN and CDR2 is SYDVKM. V lost 5 bases and J 0 bases, leaving 14 bases between the germline ends. This CDR3 is built from 16 residues. The CDR3 region is CASSLQDTIAKNIQYF. The CDR3 bases are TGTGCCAGCAGTCTTCAGGATACAATAGCCAAAAACATTCAGTACTTC.

This sequence joins TRBV5-6 and TRBJ1-1; D gene uncertain. Trimming pared 8 bases from V and 2 bases from J, leaving 19 bases between. The germline V gene encodes CDR1 SGHDT and CDR2 YYEEEE. CDR3 length equals 15 residues. CDR3 sequence: CASSSGPTLNTEAFF. The DNA for the CDR3 is TGTGCCAGTAGTAGCGGGCCTACCCTTAACACTGAAGCTTTCTTT.

This clone was seen only once. This sequence joins TRBV11-2 and TRBJ1-2; the match to TRBD1 covers 9 bases. Per the germline V gene, CDR1 is SGHAT and CDR2 is FQNNGV. The CDR3 length is 15 residues. Trimming removed 5 bases from V and 4 bases from J; junction bases left unmatched: 8. The CDR3 DNA is TGTGCCAGCAGCCCAGGGACAGGGAACCGCTATGGCTACACCTTC. Its protein is CASSPGTGNRYGYTF.

This clone has a single count. CDR3 residues: CASSPLGQGITDTQYF. CDR3 nucleotide sequence: TGTGCCAGCAGCCCCCTGGGACAGGGGATAACAGATACGCAGTATTTT. The rearrangement uses TRBV21-1 and TRBJ2-3; the table's D call TRBD1 went unverified against the DNA. TRBV21-1 is deemed a pseudogene. This CDR3 region has 16 residues.

This chain joins TRBV25-1 and TRBJ1-1, with a tentative D call TRBD1 (5 bases). Germline assignment: CDR1 MGHDK and CDR2 SYGVNS. The CDR3 length is 15 residues. Trimming shortened V by 0 bases and J by 1 base, and 9 bases separated the two germline ends. The CDR3 here is CASSEYSGKNTEAFF. DNA for the CDR3: TGTGCCAGCAGTGAATATTCAGGGAAGAACACTGAAGCTTTCTTT.

V is TRBV6-4 and J is TRBJ1-5; D perhaps matches TRBD1 (6 bases). Trimming shortened V by 2 bases and J by 7 bases, and 15 bases separated the two germline ends. The CDR3 covers 15 residues. Germline V CDR1 and CDR2: MRHNA, SNTAGT. The CDR3 region is CASSDGGAGDQPQHF. DNA for the CDR3: TGTGCCAGCAGTGACGGGGGGGCAGGGGACCAGCCCCAGCATTTT.

The chain uses TRBV10-1 and TRBJ2-7; 13 bases line up with TRBD2. Germline V gives CDR1 WNHNN, CDR2 SYGVQD (reference sequence). The CDR3 runs 16 residues. Unmatched junction bases numbered 8, after V lost 4 bases and J lost 5 bases. CDR3 in DNA: TGCGCCAGCAGTGGCGCAGGACTAGCGGGAGTGAACGAGCAGTACTTC. This sequence encodes CASSGAGLAGVNEQYF.

The CDR3 spells CAWSALAGTGELFF. Written as DNA, the CDR3 is TGTGCCTGGAGTGCCTTAGCGGGAACCGGGGAGCTGTTTTTT. The chain combines TRBV30 with TRBJ2-2, with 8 bases aligning to TRBD2. The ends lost 1 base at V and 5 bases at J; junction bases unmatched: 3. Looked up from germline, CDR1 is GTSNPN and CDR2 is SVGIG (reference sequence). The CDR3 loop spans 14 amino acids.

This chain joins TRBV28 and TRBJ2-2; 7 positions agree with TRBD1. V trimming: 4 bases; J trimming: 0 bases; junction bases outside the gene matches: 8. The CDR3 is 17 residues long. Germline lookup yields CDR1 MDHEN and CDR2 SYDVKM. CDR3 nucleotides: TGTGCCAGCAGTTCCCCCCCTGGACAGGCGAACACCGGGGAGCTGTTTTTT. Translated, it gives CASSSPPGQANTGELFF. Combining the CDR3 with reference TRBV28 and TRBJ2-2 gives the whole variable domain DVKVTQSSRYLVKRTGEKVFLECVQDMDHENMFWYRQDPGLGLRLIYFSYDVKMKEKGDIPEGYSVSREKKERFSLILESASTNQTSMYLCASSSPPGQANTGELFFGEGSRLTVL.

In its sample, this clone was seen once. The rearrangement uses TRBV5-1 and TRBJ2-5; D not resolved. The length of the CDR3 is 15 residues. V lost 5 bases, J lost 5 bases, and 19 bases lay in between. Germline CDR1 SGHRS, CDR2 YFSETQ. The CDR3: CASRSATNAAETQYF. In DNA, the CDR3 is TGCGCCAGCAGATCGGCCACTAACGCGGCGGAGACCCAGTACTTC.

The V gene is TRBV25-1, the J gene TRBJ1-2, with D maybe TRBD1 (5 bases). Germline V gives CDR1 MGHDK, CDR2 SYGVNS. Trimming left V 3 bases short and J 8 bases short, with 10 bases between. The CDR3 covers 12 residues. Here the CDR3 DNA reads TGTGCCAGCAGTGAGGGACTTGGCGGCTACACCTTC. This gives the protein CASSEGLGGYTF.

The chain uses TRBV28 and TRBJ1-1; D not resolved. The CDR3 spans 14 residues. Trimming stripped 2 bases from V and 2 bases from J, with 9 bases between. From germline, CDR1 is MDHEN and CDR2 SYDVKM. The CDR3 DNA is TGTGCCAGCAGTTTAATCGGAGTTAACACTGAAGCTTTCTTT. Its protein product is CASSLIGVNTEAFF.

The chain combines TRBV5-4 with TRBJ2-3; TRBD2 matches at 11 bases. V lost 6 bases and J lost 5; bases outside the gene matches: 8. Germline lookup yields CDR1 SGHNT and CDR2 YYREEE (reference sequence). The CDR3 contains 15 residues. CDR3 sequence reads: CASNPGLAVRDTQYF. CDR3 bases: TGTGCCAGCAACCCGGGACTAGCGGTTAGAGATACGCAGTATTTT.

Here the CDR3 DNA reads TGTGCCAGCAGTGTGGACATCTACAATGAGCAGTTCTTC. This gives the protein CASSVDIYNEQFF. J is TRBJ2-1 and V is TRBV25-1, with D possibly TRBD1 on 5 matching bases. Germline V lookup: CDR1 MGHDK, CDR2 SYGVNS. CDR3 length equals 13 residues. V dropped 4 bases and J dropped 3 bases, with 7 bases sitting between them.

The chain carries TRBV29-1 and TRBJ2-1; the D gene is possibly TRBD2 (6 bases). CDR1 and CDR2 (germline): SQVTM, ANQGSEA. V shed 2 bases and J shed 8 bases, with 19 bases lying between them. This CDR3 comprises 15 residues. Here the CDR3 reads CSVERTGPRRDEQFF. For the CDR3, the DNA is TGCAGCGTTGAACGAACCGGGCCCAGGAGGGATGAGCAGTTCTTC.

V gene TRBV6-5 combines with J gene TRBJ1-2; no firm D call. Germline V gives CDR1 MNHEY, CDR2 SVGAGI. Deletions cut 0 bases from V and 0 bases from J, with 5 bases between. This CDR3 spans 14 amino acids. CDR3 bases: TGTGCCAGCAGTTACTCGAGGACTAACTATGGCTACACCTTC. It codes for CASSYSRTNYGYTF.

V is TRBV30 and J is TRBJ2-7; no firm D call. CDR1 and CDR2 from the germline V gene are GTSNPN and SVGIG (reference sequence). The CDR3 consists of 15 residues. The germline V and J ends were trimmed by 5 bases and 4 bases, with 21 bases remaining between them. This CDR3 reads CAWSPSSSFPYEQYF. The CDR3 DNA reads as TGTGCCTGGTCGCCTTCGTCCAGTTTTCCATACGAGCAGTACTTC.

The chain carries TRBV5-1 and TRBJ2-1; possibly TRBD2 for D (5 bases). V shed 4 bases and J shed 1 base, with 15 bases lying between them. This CDR3 is built from 16 residues. CDR1 SGHRS and CDR2 YFSETQ come from the germline V gene. The DNA for the CDR3 is TGCGCCAGCAGCCCCCGGATGAGCGGTTCCTACAATGAGCAGTTCTTC. Its translation is CASSPRMSGSYNEQFF.

The chain is built from TRBV2 and TRBJ1-2; TRBD1 agrees at 7 bases. The V gene end was trimmed by 4 bases and the J gene end by 2 bases; junction bases not matched to a gene: 1. The germline CDR1 and CDR2 sequences are SNHLY and FYNNEI. The CDR3 is 13 amino acids. Written as DNA, the CDR3 is TGTGCCAGCAGTGCGGGACAGAACTATGGCTACACCTTC. It translates to CASSAGQNYGYTF.

This chain connects TRBV18 to TRBJ2-7; D perhaps matches TRBD1 (6 bases). With 6 bases removed from V and 3 bases from J, the gap between germline ends came to 21 bases. In germline, CDR1 is KGHSH, CDR2 LQKENI. This CDR3 spans 16 amino acids. CDR3 loop: CASSQMTGHPNYEQYF. DNA of the CDR3: TGTGCCAGCTCTCAGATGACAGGACATCCCAACTACGAGCAGTACTTC.

V usage is TRBV11-2 and J usage is TRBJ1-5, with 7 bases that match TRBD1. V shed 5 bases and J 6 bases; nucleotides not matched to a gene: 10. This CDR3 contains 15 residues. Germline-derived CDR1 and CDR2 are SGHAT and FQNNGV. The CDR3 DNA reads TGTGCCAGCAGCCGAACAGGGGAAAGGGGTCAGCCCCAGCATTTT. It is translated as CASSRTGERGQPQHF. Together with reference TRBV11-2 and TRBJ1-5, the CDR3 gives the full variable domain: EAGVAQSPRYKIIEKRQSVAFWCNPISGHATLYWYQQILGQGPKLLIQFQNNGVVDDSQLPKDRFSAERLKGVDSTLKIQPAKLEDSAVYLCASSRTGERGQPQHFGDGTRLSIL.

This clone has a handful of counts. The chain employs TRBV10-1 and TRBJ1-1; TRBD1 is a possible D gene (6 bases). The CDR3 loop spans 13 amino acids. In germline, CDR1 is WNHNN, CDR2 SYGVQD (reference sequence). V dropped 5 bases and J dropped 2 bases, with 9 bases sitting between them. CDR3 in DNA: TGCGCCAGCAGTTGGGACAAAAACACTGAAGCTTTCTTT. The encoded protein is CASSWDKNTEAFF.

J is TRBJ1-5 and V is TRBV30; TRBD1 matches 9 bases. J was trimmed by 4 bases and V by 5 bases; bases with no gene match: 6. CDR1 is GTSNPN, CDR2 SVGIG, per germline (reference sequence). The CDR3 is 14 amino acids. The CDR3 bases are TGTGCCTGGGGGTGGACAGGGGCAAATCAGCCCCAGCATTTT. This gives the protein CAWGWTGANQPQHF. The variable domain in full, completed from reference TRBV30 and TRBJ1-5, reads SQTIHQWPATLVQPVGSPLSLECTVEGTSNPNLYWYRQAAGRGLQLLFYSVGIGQISSEVPQNLSASRPQDRQFILSSKKLLLSDSGFYLCAWGWTGANQPQHFGDGTRLSIL.

This sequence joins TRBV29-1 and TRBJ2-6, with 7 bases fitting TRBD1. CDR1 SQVTM and CDR2 ANQGSEA come from the germline V gene. Germline trimming cut 6 bases from V and 0 bases from J; bases unmatched to any gene: 8. This CDR3 has 16 residues. CDR3 amino acids: CSVGDSSISGANVLTF. CDR3 coding DNA: TGCAGCGTAGGGGACAGCTCTATCTCTGGGGCCAACGTCCTGACTTTC. Using reference TRBV29-1 and TRBJ2-6 for the parts outside the CDR3, the full variable domain is SAVISQKPSRDICQRGTSLTIQCQVDSQVTMMFWYRQQPGQSLTLIATANQGSEATYESGFVIDKFPISRPNLTFSTLTVSNMSPEDSSIYLCSVGDSSISGANVLTFGAGSRLTVL.

The chain has TRBV30 and TRBJ2-7, with D possibly TRBD1 on 6 matching bases. V was shortened by 2 bases and J by 0 bases, with 11 bases between the two germline ends. The CDR3 is 14 residues long. Germline V CDR1 and CDR2: GTSNPN, SVGIG (reference sequence). The CDR3: CAWSTGPSSYEQYF. As DNA, the CDR3 is TGTGCCTGGAGTACAGGGCCAAGCTCCTACGAGCAGTACTTC.

This clone was recorded a few times. The J gene is TRBJ1-5, the V gene TRBV7-2; the match to TRBD1 covers 9 bases. CDR1 and CDR2 (germline): SGHTA, FQGNSA. V dropped 5 bases and J dropped 0; count of bases not matched to a gene: 5. This CDR3 is built from 16 residues. The CDR3 spells CASSTTGGPSNQPQHF. DNA of the CDR3: TGTGCCAGCAGCACGACAGGGGGTCCTAGCAATCAGCCCCAGCATTTT.

The V call is TRBV18, the J call TRBJ2-7; 8 positions match TRBD2. The length of the CDR3 is 15 residues. The V gene's germline CDR1 is KGHSH and CDR2 LQKENI. Losses at the gene ends were 0 bases for V and 3 bases for J; bases not matched to a gene: 4. CDR3 bases: TGTGCCAGCTCACCACCGATTAGCGGGATCTACGAGCAGTACTTC. Protein: CASSPPISGIYEQYF.

This sequence joins TRBV28 and TRBJ1-4, with 7 nucleotides matching TRBD1. CDR1 is MDHEN, CDR2 SYDVKM, per germline. The trim removed 4 bases at V and 8 bases at J, leaving 10 bases unmatched. This CDR3 region has 15 residues. The CDR3 region is CASSSRQGGWEKLFF. For the CDR3, the DNA is TGTGCCAGCAGTTCGAGACAGGGCGGATGGGAAAAACTGTTTTTT.

V and J are TRBV7-9 and TRBJ2-1; 9 bases are shared with TRBD1. CDR1 is SEHNR, CDR2 FQNEAQ, per germline (reference sequence). This CDR3 contains 15 residues. The V gene end was trimmed by 4 bases and the J gene end by 8 bases; junction bases not matched to a gene: 9. CDR3 sequence (DNA): TGTGCCAGCAGCTCTCCGGGACAGGGTCCCCATGAGCAGTTCTTC. Its protein product is CASSSPGQGPHEQFF.

This clone was found a few times. The genes are TRBV10-3 and TRBJ1-1, with TRBD1 identical over 8 bases. Germline assignment: CDR1 ENHRY and CDR2 SYGVKD. V shed 6 bases and J 4 bases; nucleotides not matched to a gene: 7. This CDR3 spans 14 amino acids. The DNA of the CDR3 is TGTGCCATCAGGAGACAGGGGATCGTCACTGAAGCTTTCTTT. It codes for CAIRRQGIVTEAFF.

The chain joins TRBV27 to TRBJ1-2, with TRBD1 matching 9 bases. Germline CDR1 MNHEY, CDR2 SMNVEV (reference sequence). The CDR3 has 15 amino acids. J was trimmed by 2 bases and V by 4 bases; bases with no gene match: 5. CDR3 nucleotide sequence: TGTGCCAGCAGTTATACGGGACAGGGAAACTATGGCTACACCTTC. It yields the protein CASSYTGQGNYGYTF.

The chain employs TRBV30 and TRBJ2-7; D might be TRBD2 (6 bases). This CDR3 region has 15 residues. Trimming took off 0 bases at V and 2 bases at J, with 14 bases between the two ends. In germline, CDR1 is GTSNPN, CDR2 SVGIG (reference sequence). CDR3 coding DNA: TGTGCCTGGAGTGTACGCAGGACTACGACCTACGAGCAGTACTTC. It is translated as CAWSVRRTTTYEQYF.